Following are 23 T cell receptor beta chains from one sample sequenced in a study of response to subunit inactivated influenza vaccine. Via MiXCR, TCRdb re-called the RT-PCR reads, giving one row per CDR3 protein. Here the sample spans about 540,000 distinct CDR3 sequences, approximately 20% being singletons. The sample was also reused in another study, on T cells expressing NK-cell markers. As reported in that work: UMIs accompanied the 5'RACE template switching by which TCR beta cDNA was made.

Specimen: CD4+ T cells sorted from PBMCs, collected approximately 12 days after vaccination. These receptors all stem from a man in his fifties who received an inactivated influenza vaccine.

The J gene is TRBJ2-3, the V gene TRBV7-9; D is possibly TRBD1 or TRBD2 (6 bases each). This CDR3 spans 15 amino acids. V lost 4 bases and J lost 4, with 15 bases in between. Germline CDR1 reads SEHNR; CDR2 reads FQNEAQ (reference sequence). The CDR3, as DNA: TGTGCCAGCAGCTCCGGAGGGGGGTCCGCAGATACGCAGTATTTT. It encodes CASSSGGGSADTQYF. Together with reference TRBV7-9 and TRBJ2-3, the CDR3 gives the full variable domain: DTGVSQNPRHKITKRGQNVTFRCDPISEHNRLYWYRQTLGQGPEFLTYFQNEAQLEKSRLLSDRFSAERPKGSFSTLEIQRTEQGDSAMYLCASSSGGGSADTQYFGPGTRLTVL.

The chain links TRBV3-1 to TRBJ2-7; D might be TRBD1 (5 bases). Trimming cost V 4 bases and J 4 bases, with 14 bases left between them. The CDR3 sequence is 14 residues long. Germline lookup yields CDR1 LGHDT and CDR2 YNNKEL (reference sequence). The chain's CDR3 is CASSRQRSKYEQYF. The CDR3 DNA sequence: TGTGCCAGCAGCCGACAGCGAAGTAAGTACGAGCAGTACTTC.

A remark on this clonotype: The junction does not match germline at one end; this may be a read error. This chain uses TRBV2 with TRBJ2-1; 7 bases align to TRBD1. This CDR3 is built from 14 residues. CDR1 is SNHLY and CDR2 is FYNNEI in the germline V gene. CDR3 bases: TGTGCCAGCAGCGAAGATAACAGGGGTAATGAGCAGTTCTTC. Its protein is CASSEDNRGNEQFF.

A few counts support this clonotype. The chain couples TRBV28 to TRBJ2-1, with TRBD2 matching 13 bases. CDR3 length equals 16 residues. The J segment lost 7 bases and the V segment lost 3 bases, leaving 6 bases of the junction unmatched. The germline CDR1 and CDR2 sequences are MDHEN and SYDVKM. The DNA of the CDR3 is TGTGCCAGCAGTTTCGGACTAGCGGGGGTGAGGAATGAGCAGTTCTTC. It yields the protein CASSFGLAGVRNEQFF.

The chain is built from TRBV11-2 and TRBJ2-5; D gene uncertain. Per germline, CDR1 SGHAT and CDR2 FQNNGV. The CDR3 covers 12 residues. The V end lost 5 bases, the J end lost 6 bases, and 10 bases lay between the germline ends. CDR3 DNA: TGTGCCAGCAGCCTCGGGTCGCAGACCCAGTACTTC. Its protein product is CASSLGSQTQYF.

This sequence joins TRBV9 and TRBJ2-1, with TRBD2 identical over 9 bases. V shed 3 bases, J shed 7 bases, and the junction held 5 bases outside the gene matches. The length of the CDR3 is 14 residues. Germline-derived CDR1 and CDR2 are SGDLS and YYNGEE. The CDR3: CASSAGTSPNEQFF. DNA for the CDR3: TGTGCCAGCAGCGCCGGGACTAGCCCAAATGAGCAGTTCTTC.

The V call is TRBV20-1, the J call TRBJ2-1, with 9 bases aligning to TRBD2. The CDR3 covers 14 residues. The V and J ends lost 5 bases and 7 bases, in that order; junction bases with no gene match: 9. In germline, CDR1 is DFQATT, CDR2 SNEGSKA (reference sequence). CDR3: CSAWGGTSLNEQFF. The CDR3 nucleotides read TGCAGTGCTTGGGGTGGGACTAGCCTTAATGAGCAGTTCTTC.

This clonotype occurred a few times. This chain connects TRBV12-3 or TRBV12-4 to TRBJ1-6; D possibly corresponds to TRBD1 (6 bases). This CDR3 is built from 15 residues. V was trimmed by 5 bases and J by 5 bases, leaving 13 bases between them. Here the CDR3 reads CASSAGAGDNSPLHF. CDR3 nucleotides: TGTGCCAGCAGTGCAGGGGCCGGGGATAATTCACCCCTCCACTTT.

The chain joins TRBV7-2 to TRBJ1-2; 7 nucleotides agree with TRBD1. The ends lost 7 bases at V and 8 bases at J; junction bases unmatched: 19. Germline CDR1 reads SGHTA; CDR2 reads FQGNSA. The CDR3 runs to 16 residues. The CDR3 loop reads CASTKSTWGQIGGYTF. In DNA, the CDR3 is TGTGCCAGCACCAAATCAACCTGGGGACAGATCGGCGGCTACACCTTC.

The CDR3 sequence: CASSLGYWGAMNTEAFF. In nucleotides, the CDR3 is TGTGCCAGCAGCTTAGGGTATTGGGGGGCGATGAACACTGAAGCTTTCTTT. This chain links TRBV11-2 with TRBJ1-1; possible D gene TRBD1, 6 bases. This CDR3 is 17 amino acids long. Germline V gives CDR1 SGHAT, CDR2 FQNNGV. Trimming cost V 1 base and J 0 bases, with 15 bases left between them.

This clonotype was observed a handful of times. An end of the junction differs from the germline gene, which may be a read error. The chain links TRBV11-2 to TRBJ2-3; 10 bases are shared with TRBD2. The V gene's germline CDR1 is SGHAT and CDR2 FQNNGV. This CDR3 spans 15 amino acids. Written as DNA, the CDR3 is TGTGCCAGCACCTTAGCGGGGGGCCTCACAGATACGCAGTATTTT. Protein sequence: CASTLAGGLTDTQYF.

The chain joins TRBV11-2 to TRBJ1-5, with a possible D match to TRBD1 (5 bases). The V end was cut by 2 bases, the J end by 2 bases, with 13 bases between. This CDR3 is 16 amino acids long. Germline lookup yields CDR1 SGHAT and CDR2 FQNNGV. CDR3 amino acids: CASSLSGGMGNQPQHF. The CDR3 coding sequence is TGTGCCAGCAGCTTATCGGGGGGGATGGGCAATCAGCCCCAGCATTTT.

The gene calls are TRBV12-3 or TRBV12-4 and TRBJ1-1; a weak D match, TRBD1 (5 bases). The V gene lost 3 bases and the J gene lost 8 bases, with 13 bases spanning the gap. There are 13 residues in the CDR3. DNA of the CDR3: TGTGCCAGCAGTTTGGGGCGGACGGCCGAAGCTTTCTTT. Protein sequence: CASSLGRTAEAFF.

The chain has TRBV7-2 and TRBJ2-7; D is undetermined. Germline CDR1 is SGHTA and CDR2 is FQGNSA. The V end lost 3 bases, the J end lost 5 bases, and 17 bases lay between the germline ends. This CDR3 has 15 amino acids. Here the CDR3 DNA reads TGTGCCAGCAGCTTTGATTTGTGGAAGGCCGACGAGCAGTACTTC. Residues: CASSFDLWKADEQYF.

This sequence joins TRBV6-1 and TRBJ2-7, with D uncertain. Trimming left V 10 bases short and J 1 base short, with 17 bases between. This CDR3 contains 14 residues. Germline CDR1 MNHNS, CDR2 SASEGT. CDR3 loop: CAIAGPSPSYEQYF. The CDR3, as DNA: TGTGCCATTGCTGGGCCAAGTCCATCCTACGAGCAGTACTTC.

In regard to this clonotype: The junction departs from the called germline gene at one end, perhaps through a read error. V is TRBV20-1 and J is TRBJ2-5, with 10 positions matching TRBD2. Germline CDR1 and CDR2: DFQATT and SNEGSKA (reference sequence). This CDR3 is 15 amino acids long. CDR3 DNA sequence: TGCAGTGTTCCCCAAGCGGGAGGGGGGCAAGAGACCCAGCACTTC. This codes for CSVPQAGGGQETQHF.

The chain employs TRBV7-6 and TRBJ2-7; D remains unclear. V dropped 5 bases and J dropped 5 bases, with 16 bases sitting between them. Per the germline V gene, CDR1 is SGHVS and CDR2 is FNYEAQ. The CDR3 extends over 14 amino acids. The CDR3 sequence is CASSKTAALDEQYF. The DNA for the CDR3 is TGTGCCAGCAGCAAAACCGCAGCCCTGGACGAGCAGTACTTC.

This clonotype turned up a few times. The CDR3 loop reads CASSQDDGISPLHF. CDR3 coding DNA: TGCGCCAGCAGCCAAGACGACGGTATCTCACCCCTCCACTTT. The chain recombines TRBV4-3 with TRBJ1-6; D is undetermined. Germline V gene lookup returns CDR1 LGHNA and CDR2 YSLEER. Trimming removed 0 bases at V and 10 bases at J, with 10 bases between. This CDR3 is 14 amino acids long.

This clonotype was seen a handful of times. CDR3 sequence: CASRKGRSNTGELFF. The CDR3 coding sequence is TGTGCCAGCAGAAAGGGAAGGTCGAACACCGGGGAGCTGTTTTTT. The V call is TRBV7-8, the J call TRBJ2-2; no definite D call. The CDR3 extends over 15 amino acids. The germline CDR1 and CDR2 sequences are SGHVS and FQNEAQ. Trimming took off 6 bases at V and 0 bases at J, with 11 bases between the two ends.

V and J are TRBV7-8 and TRBJ2-7; D call uncertain. V was pared by 8 bases and J by 3 bases, with 14 bases between. This CDR3 region has 13 residues. Germline V CDR1 and CDR2: SGHVS, FQNEAQ. The CDR3 region has the DNA TGTGCCAGCCAGTTGGCAGGCTTCTACGAGCAGTACTTC. Translated: CASQLAGFYEQYF.

The sample holds many counts of this clonotype. The chain uses TRBV6-1 and TRBJ1-1; D gene uncertain. Germline assignment: CDR1 MNHNS and CDR2 SASEGT. The CDR3 sequence is 13 residues long. V lost 4 bases and J 3 bases, leaving 9 bases between the germline ends. CDR3 sequence reads: CASSADGDTEAFF. CDR3 sequence (DNA): TGTGCCAGCAGTGCCGACGGGGACACTGAAGCTTTCTTT.

This clonotype was seen a handful of times. CDR3: CASSLARVSYGYTF. In DNA form, the CDR3 reads TGTGCCAGCAGTTTAGCGAGGGTTAGCTATGGCTACACCTTC. The chain joins TRBV12-3 or TRBV12-4 to TRBJ1-2, with D uncertain. V lost 0 bases, J lost 4 bases, and 9 bases lay in between. This CDR3 has 14 amino acids.

In its sample, this clonotype was seen a few times. This chain links TRBV20-1 with TRBJ2-5, with D tentatively TRBD1 or TRBD2 (5 bases each). CDR3 length equals 16 residues. V was pared by 3 bases and J by 3 bases, with 20 bases between. The germline gives CDR1 DFQATT, CDR2 SNEGSKA (reference sequence). The DNA of the CDR3 is TGCAGTGCTAGGCGATGGGACCGCGGATCCAAAGAGACCCAGTACTTC. Translation gives CSARRWDRGSKETQYF.